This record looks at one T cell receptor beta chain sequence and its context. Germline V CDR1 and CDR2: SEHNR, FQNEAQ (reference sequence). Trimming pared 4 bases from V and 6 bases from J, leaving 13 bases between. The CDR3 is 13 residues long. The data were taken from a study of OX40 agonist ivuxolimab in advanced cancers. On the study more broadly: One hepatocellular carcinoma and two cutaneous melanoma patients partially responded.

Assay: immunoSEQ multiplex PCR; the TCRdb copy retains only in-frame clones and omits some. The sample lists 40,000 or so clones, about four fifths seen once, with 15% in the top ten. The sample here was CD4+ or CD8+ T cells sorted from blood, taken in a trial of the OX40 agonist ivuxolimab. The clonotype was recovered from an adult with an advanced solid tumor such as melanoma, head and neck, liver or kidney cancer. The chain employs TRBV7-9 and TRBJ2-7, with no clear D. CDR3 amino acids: CASSSPFPFEQYF. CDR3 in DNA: TGTGCCAGCAGCTCCCCTTTTCCCTTCGAGCAGTACTTC.